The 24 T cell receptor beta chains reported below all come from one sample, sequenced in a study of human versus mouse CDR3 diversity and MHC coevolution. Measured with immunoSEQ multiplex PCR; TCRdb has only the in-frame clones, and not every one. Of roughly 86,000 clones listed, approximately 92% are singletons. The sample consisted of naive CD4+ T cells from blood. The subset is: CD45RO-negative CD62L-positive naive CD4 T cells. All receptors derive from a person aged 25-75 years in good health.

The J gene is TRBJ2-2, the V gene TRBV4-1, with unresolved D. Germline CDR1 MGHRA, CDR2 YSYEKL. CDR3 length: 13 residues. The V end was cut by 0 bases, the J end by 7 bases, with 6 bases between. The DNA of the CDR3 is TGCGCCAGCAGCCAAGATTGGAGCGGGGAGCTGTTTTTT. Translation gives CASSQDWSGELFF.

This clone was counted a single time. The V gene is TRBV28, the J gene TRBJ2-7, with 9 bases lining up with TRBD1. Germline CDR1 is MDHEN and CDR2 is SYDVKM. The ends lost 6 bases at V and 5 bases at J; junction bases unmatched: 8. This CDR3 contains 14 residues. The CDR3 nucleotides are TGTGCCAGCAGCAGTACAGGGGACAGGGACGAGCAGTACTTC. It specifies CASSSTGDRDEQYF.

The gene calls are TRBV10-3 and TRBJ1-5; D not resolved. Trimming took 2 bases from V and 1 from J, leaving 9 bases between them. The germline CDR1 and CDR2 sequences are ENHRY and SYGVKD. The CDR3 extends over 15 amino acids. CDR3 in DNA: TGTGCCATCAGTGAGCCCAGTAGCAGCAATCAGCCCCAGCATTTT. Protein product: CAISEPSSSNQPQHF.

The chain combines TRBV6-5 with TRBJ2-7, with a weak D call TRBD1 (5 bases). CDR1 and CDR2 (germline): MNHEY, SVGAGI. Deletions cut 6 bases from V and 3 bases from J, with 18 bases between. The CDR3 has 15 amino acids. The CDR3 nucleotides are TGTGCCAGCAGCCCTCCCGAGGCAGGGTACTACGAGCAGTACTTC. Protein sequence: CASSPPEAGYYEQYF.

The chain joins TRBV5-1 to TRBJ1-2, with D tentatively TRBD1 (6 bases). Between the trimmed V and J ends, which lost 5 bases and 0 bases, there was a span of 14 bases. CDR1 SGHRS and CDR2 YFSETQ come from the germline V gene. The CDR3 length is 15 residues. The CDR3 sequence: CASSPGRGTNYGYTF. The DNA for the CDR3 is TGCGCCAGCAGTCCCGGTAGGGGGACTAACTATGGCTACACCTTC.

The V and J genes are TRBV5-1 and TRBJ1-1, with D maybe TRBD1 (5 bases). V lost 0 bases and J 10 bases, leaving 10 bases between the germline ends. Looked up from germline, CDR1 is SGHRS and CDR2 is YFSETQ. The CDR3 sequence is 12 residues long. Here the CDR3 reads CASSLVGGGAFF. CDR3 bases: TGCGCCAGCAGCTTGGTTGGCGGGGGAGCTTTCTTT.

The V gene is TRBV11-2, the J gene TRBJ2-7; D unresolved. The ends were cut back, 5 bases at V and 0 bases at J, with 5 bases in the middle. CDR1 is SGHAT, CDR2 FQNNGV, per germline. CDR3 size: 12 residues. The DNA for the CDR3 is TGTGCCAGCAGCCAGAACTCCTACGAGCAGTACTTC. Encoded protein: CASSQNSYEQYF. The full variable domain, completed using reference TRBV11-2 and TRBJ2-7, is EAGVAQSPRYKIIEKRQSVAFWCNPISGHATLYWYQQILGQGPKLLIQFQNNGVVDDSQLPKDRFSAERLKGVDSTLKIQPAKLEDSAVYLCASSQNSYEQYFGPGTRLTVT.

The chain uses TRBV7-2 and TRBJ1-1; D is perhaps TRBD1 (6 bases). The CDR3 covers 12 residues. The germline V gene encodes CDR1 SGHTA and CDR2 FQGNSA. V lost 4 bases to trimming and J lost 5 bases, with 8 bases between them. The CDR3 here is CASSSRGTEAFF. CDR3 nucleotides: TGTGCCAGCAGCTCCAGGGGAACTGAAGCTTTCTTT.

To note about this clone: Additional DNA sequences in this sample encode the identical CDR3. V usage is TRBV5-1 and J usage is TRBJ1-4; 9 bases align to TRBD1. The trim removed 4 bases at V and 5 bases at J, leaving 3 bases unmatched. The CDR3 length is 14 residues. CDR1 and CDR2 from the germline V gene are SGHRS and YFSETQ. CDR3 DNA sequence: TGCGCCAGCAGCCCCGGACAGGGGAATGAAAAACTGTTTTTT. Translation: CASSPGQGNEKLFF.

CDR3 DNA: TGTGCCAGCAGTTACGGGGGACAGGGGGAGTACGAGCAGTACTTC. Its protein product is CASSYGGQGEYEQYF. This chain joins TRBV6-5 and TRBJ2-7, with TRBD1 matching 11 bases. With V trimmed by 2 bases and J by 4 bases, 4 bases remained unmatched. CDR1 MNHEY and CDR2 SVGAGI come from the germline V gene. The CDR3 covers 15 residues.

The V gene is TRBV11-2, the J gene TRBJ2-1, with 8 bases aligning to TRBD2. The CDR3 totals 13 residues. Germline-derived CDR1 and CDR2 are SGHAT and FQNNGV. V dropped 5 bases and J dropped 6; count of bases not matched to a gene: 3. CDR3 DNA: TGTGCCAGCAGCGGGACTAGGGCCAATGAGCAGTTCTTC. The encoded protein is CASSGTRANEQFF.

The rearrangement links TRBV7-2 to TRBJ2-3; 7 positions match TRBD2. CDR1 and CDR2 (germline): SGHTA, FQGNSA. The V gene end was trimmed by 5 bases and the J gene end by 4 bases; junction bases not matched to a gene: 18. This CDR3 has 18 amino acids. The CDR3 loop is CASSLQPPTSQTADTQYF. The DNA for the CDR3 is TGTGCCAGCAGCCTGCAACCTCCGACTAGCCAAACAGCAGATACGCAGTATTTT.

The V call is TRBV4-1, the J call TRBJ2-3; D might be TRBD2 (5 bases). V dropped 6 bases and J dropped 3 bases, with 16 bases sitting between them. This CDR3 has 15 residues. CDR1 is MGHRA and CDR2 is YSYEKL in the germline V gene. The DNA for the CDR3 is TGCGCCAGCAGGAGGGCAGGAGCCTTTACAGATACGCAGTATTTT. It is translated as CASRRAGAFTDTQYF.

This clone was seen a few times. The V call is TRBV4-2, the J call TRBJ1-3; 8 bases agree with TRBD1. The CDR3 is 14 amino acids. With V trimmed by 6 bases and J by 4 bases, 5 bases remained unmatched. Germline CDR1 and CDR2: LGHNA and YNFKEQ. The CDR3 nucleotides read TGTGCCAGCAGAAGGACAGGGTCCGGAAACACCATATATTTT. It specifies CASRRTGSGNTIYF.

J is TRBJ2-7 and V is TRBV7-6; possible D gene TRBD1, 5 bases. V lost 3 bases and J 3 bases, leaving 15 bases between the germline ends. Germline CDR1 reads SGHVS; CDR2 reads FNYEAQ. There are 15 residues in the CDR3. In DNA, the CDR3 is TGTGCCAGCAGCTTTTACCAGGACACGCTCTACGAGCAGTACTTC. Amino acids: CASSFYQDTLYEQYF.

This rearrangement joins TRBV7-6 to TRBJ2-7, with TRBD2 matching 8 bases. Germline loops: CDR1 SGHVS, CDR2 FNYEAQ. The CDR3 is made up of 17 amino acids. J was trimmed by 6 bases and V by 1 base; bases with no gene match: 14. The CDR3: CASSLVPGAGGPGEQYF. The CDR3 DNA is TGTGCCAGCAGCTTAGTACCCGGGGCGGGGGGCCCCGGCGAGCAGTACTTC.

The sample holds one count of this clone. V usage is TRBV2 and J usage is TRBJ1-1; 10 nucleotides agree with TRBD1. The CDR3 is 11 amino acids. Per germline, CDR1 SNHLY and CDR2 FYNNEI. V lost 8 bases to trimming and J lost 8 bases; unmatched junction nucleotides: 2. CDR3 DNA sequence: TGTGCCAGCGACAGGGGGCAGGAAGCTTTCTTT. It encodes CASDRGQEAFF. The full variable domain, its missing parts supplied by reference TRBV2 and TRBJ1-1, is EPEVTQTPSHQVTQMGQEVILRCVPISNHLYFYWYRQILGQKVEFLVSFYNNEISEKSEIFDDQFSVERPDGSNFTLKIRSTKLEDSAMYFCASDRGQEAFFGQGTRLTVV.

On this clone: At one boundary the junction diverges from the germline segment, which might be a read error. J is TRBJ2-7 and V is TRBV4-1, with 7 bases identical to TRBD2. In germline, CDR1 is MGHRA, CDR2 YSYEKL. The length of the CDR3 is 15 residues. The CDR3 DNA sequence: TGCGCTAGCAGCCAAGTGGGACGGGGGGCCTACGAGCAGTACTTC. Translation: CASSQVGRGAYEQYF.

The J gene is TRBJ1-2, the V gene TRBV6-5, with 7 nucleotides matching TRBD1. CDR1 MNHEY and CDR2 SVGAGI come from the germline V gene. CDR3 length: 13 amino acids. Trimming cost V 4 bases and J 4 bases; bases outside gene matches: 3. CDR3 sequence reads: CASSSGTVYGYTF. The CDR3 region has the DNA TGTGCCAGCAGTTCTGGGACAGTCTATGGCTACACCTTC.

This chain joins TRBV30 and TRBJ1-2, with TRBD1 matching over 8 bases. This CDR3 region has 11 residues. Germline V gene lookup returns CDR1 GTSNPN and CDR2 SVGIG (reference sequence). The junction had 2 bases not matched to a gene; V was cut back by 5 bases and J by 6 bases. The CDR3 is CAWGQGNGYTF. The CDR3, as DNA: TGTGCCTGGGGACAGGGTAATGGCTACACCTTC.

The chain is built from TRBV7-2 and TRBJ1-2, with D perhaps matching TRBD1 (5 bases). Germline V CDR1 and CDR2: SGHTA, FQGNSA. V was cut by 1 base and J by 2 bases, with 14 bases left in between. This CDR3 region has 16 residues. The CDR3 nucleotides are TGTGCCAGCAGCTTAGGCGGGGCCGGAATCAACTATGGCTACACCTTC. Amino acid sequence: CASSLGGAGINYGYTF.

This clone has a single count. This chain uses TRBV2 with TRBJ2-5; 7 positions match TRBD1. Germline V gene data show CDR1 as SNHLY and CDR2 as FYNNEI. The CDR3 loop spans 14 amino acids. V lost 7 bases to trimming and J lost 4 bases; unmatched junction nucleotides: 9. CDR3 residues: CASTSRQGGETQYF. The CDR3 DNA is TGTGCCAGCACTAGCCGACAGGGCGGAGAGACCCAGTACTTC.

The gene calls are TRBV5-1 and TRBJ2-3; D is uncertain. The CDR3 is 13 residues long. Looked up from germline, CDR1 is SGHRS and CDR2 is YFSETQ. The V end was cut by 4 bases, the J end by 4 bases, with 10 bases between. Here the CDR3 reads CASSAIVADTQYF. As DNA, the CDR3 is TGCGCCAGCAGCGCTATAGTTGCAGATACGCAGTATTTT. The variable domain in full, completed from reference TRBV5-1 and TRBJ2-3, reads KAGVTQTPRYLIKTRGQQVTLSCSPISGHRSVSWYQQTPGQGLQFLFEYFSETQRNKGNFPGRFSGRQFSNSRSEMNVSTLELGDSALYLCASSAIVADTQYFGPGTRLTVL.

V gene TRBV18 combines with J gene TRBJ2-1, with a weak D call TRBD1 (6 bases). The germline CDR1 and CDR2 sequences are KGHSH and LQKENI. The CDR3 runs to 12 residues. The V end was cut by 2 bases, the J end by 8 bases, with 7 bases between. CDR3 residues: CASSPEGDEQFF. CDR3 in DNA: TGTGCCAGCTCACCAGAGGGGGATGAGCAGTTCTTC.